The 22 T cell receptor beta chains in this list originate from one sample, sequenced in a study of blood T cell repertoires in COVID-19. The table came from immunoSEQ multiplex PCR; TCRdb's copy has only in-frame clones and leaves some out. The table shows some 260,000 clones, with almost 90% occurring only once. The sequenced sample was peripheral blood. These receptors were obtained from a man older than 75 with acute or convalescent COVID-19.

J is TRBJ1-6 and V is TRBV19, with 8 bases identical to TRBD1. Losses at the gene ends were 7 bases for V and 7 bases for J; bases not matched to a gene: 9. CDR3 length: 15 residues. CDR1 LNHDA and CDR2 SQIVND come from the germline V gene (reference sequence). In nucleotides, the CDR3 is TGTGCCAGTAACCGCGGGACAGGAGGGAATTCACCCCTCCACTTT. It yields the protein CASNRGTGGNSPLHF.

The J gene is TRBJ2-1, the V gene TRBV4-3; no firm D call. This CDR3 is built from 16 residues. The V gene lost 4 bases and the J gene lost 3 bases, with 16 bases spanning the gap. Germline V gene lookup returns CDR1 LGHNA and CDR2 YSLEER. The CDR3 loop reads CASSLSSGGNYNEQFF. DNA of the CDR3: TGCGCCAGCAGCCTTTCTTCTGGCGGAAACTACAATGAGCAGTTCTTC.

The chain couples TRBV19 to TRBJ1-6; TRBD1 agrees at 8 bases. Per germline, CDR1 LNHDA and CDR2 SQIVND (reference sequence). The CDR3 spans 15 residues. V trimming: 5 bases; J trimming: 9 bases; junction bases outside the gene matches: 9. As DNA, the CDR3 is TGTGCCAGTAGTCCTCCTCTGGGGACAGGTTCACCCCTCCACTTT. Translating it yields CASSPPLGTGSPLHF.

This clone appeared once. V gene TRBV18 combines with J gene TRBJ2-6; 8 nucleotides align to TRBD2. V was clipped by 3 bases and J by 2 bases; unmatched bases: 9. Looked up from germline, CDR1 is KGHSH and CDR2 is LQKENI. The CDR3 runs 18 residues. The CDR3 region has the DNA TGTGCCAGCTCACCTCGGGGGGGACGGGATGCTGGGGCCAACGTCCTGACTTTC. Its translation: CASSPRGGRDAGANVLTF.

The V and J genes are TRBV20-1 and TRBJ1-2; 11 bases match TRBD1. Germline trimming cut 6 bases from V and 12 bases from J; bases unmatched to any gene: 3. This CDR3 is 10 amino acids long. The germline V gene encodes CDR1 DFQATT and CDR2 SNEGSKA (reference sequence). CDR3 in amino acids: CSAGQGANTF. In DNA form, the CDR3 reads TGCAGTGCCGGACAGGGGGCTAACACCTTC.

The V and J genes are TRBV7-2 and TRBJ2-5, with 7 bases fitting TRBD1. Trimming took 5 bases from V and 2 from J; bases not matched to a gene: 11. Per germline, CDR1 SGHTA and CDR2 FQGNSA. The CDR3 is 16 residues long. CDR3: CASSAPAGGTQETQYF. For the CDR3, the DNA is TGTGCCAGCAGCGCCCCGGCAGGGGGAACACAAGAGACCCAGTACTTC.

The rearrangement uses TRBV5-1 and TRBJ1-6; 7 nucleotides align to TRBD1. With V trimmed by 4 bases and J by 5 bases, 9 bases remained unmatched. From germline, CDR1 is SGHRS and CDR2 YFSETQ. The CDR3 covers 16 residues. As DNA, the CDR3 is TGCGCCAGCAGCAATGAGGGACAGTCGAATAATTCACCCCTCCACTTT. Amino acids: CASSNEGQSNNSPLHF.

The chain joins TRBV6-5 to TRBJ1-2; 9 nucleotides agree with TRBD1. V lost 5 bases and J lost 4; bases outside the gene matches: 2. Germline lookup yields CDR1 MNHEY and CDR2 SVGAGI. CDR3 size: 13 residues. The CDR3, as DNA: TGTGCCAGCAGTACAGGGGGCGTCTATGGCTACACCTTC. It translates to CASSTGGVYGYTF.

The rearrangement links TRBV4-2 to TRBJ1-2; 8 nucleotides match TRBD1. CDR3 size: 18 residues. The V gene's germline CDR1 is LGHNA and CDR2 YNFKEQ. Trimming cost V 1 base and J 8 bases; bases outside gene matches: 18. CDR3 region: CASSQVTAGGSGTRGYTF. DNA of the CDR3: TGTGCCAGCAGCCAAGTTACGGCAGGGGGCTCGGGGACGAGAGGCTACACCTTC.

This clone was counted once. The chain carries TRBV7-2 and TRBJ1-1, with D hard to call. Per germline, CDR1 SGHTA and CDR2 FQGNSA. The CDR3 is made up of 17 amino acids. The V and J ends lost 2 bases and 2 bases respectively, with 18 bases between them. Here the CDR3 DNA reads TGTGCCAGCAGCTTATTCTTCGTCCCCCCGGGAAACACTGAAGCTTTCTTT. It translates to CASSLFFVPPGNTEAFF.

The chain joins TRBV6-5 to TRBJ2-7, with D possibly TRBD1 on 5 matching bases. Germline assignment: CDR1 MNHEY and CDR2 SVGAGI. V lost 6 bases and J lost 2, with 14 bases in between. The CDR3 loop spans 14 amino acids. CDR3 residues: CASRPMTAAYEQYF. CDR3 nucleotide sequence: TGTGCCAGCAGGCCTATGACAGCTGCCTACGAGCAGTACTTC.

J is TRBJ2-5 and V is TRBV5-1; 7 bases match TRBD2. From germline, CDR1 is SGHRS and CDR2 YFSETQ. CDR3 length: 14 amino acids. Unmatched junction bases numbered 2, after V lost 0 bases and J lost 3 bases. The DNA of the CDR3 is TGCGCCAGCAGCTTGGTCGGGAGGAAAGAGACCCAGTACTTC. Its protein product is CASSLVGRKETQYF.

The V gene is TRBV21-1, the J gene TRBJ2-1; the table's D call of TRBD2 was not tested on the DNA. TRBV21-1 is designated a pseudogene. CDR3 size: 19 residues. CDR3 sequence reads: CASLSREVLALSSYNEQFF. In DNA, the CDR3 is TGTGCCAGCTTGAGTCGGGAGGTCCTCGCTCTTAGCTCCTACAATGAGCAGTTCTTC.

The chain couples TRBV7-2 to TRBJ1-5; D is unclear. The germline gives CDR1 SGHTA, CDR2 FQGNSA. Deletions cut 1 base from V and 5 bases from J, with 15 bases between. This CDR3 comprises 16 residues. As DNA, the CDR3 is TGTGCCAGCAGCTTAGGCTCCGGGAGAGGCCATCAGCCCCAGCATTTT. The encoded protein is CASSLGSGRGHQPQHF.

The rearrangement links TRBV7-6 to TRBJ1-1, with a weak D call TRBD1 (6 bases). Germline V CDR1 and CDR2: SGHVS, FNYEAQ. The CDR3 runs to 15 residues. V gave up 1 base and J gave up 4 bases, with 13 bases separating them. The CDR3 loop reads CASSLEAGGGTEAFF. The CDR3 coding sequence is TGTGCCAGCAGCTTAGAAGCGGGGGGCGGCACTGAAGCTTTCTTT. Full variable domain (missing parts from reference TRBV7-6 and TRBJ1-1): GAGVSQSPRYKVTKRGQDVALRCDPISGHVSLYWYRQALGQGPEFLTYFNYEAQQDKSGLPNDRFSAERPEGSISTLTIQRTEQRDSAMYRCASSLEAGGGTEAFFGQGTRLTVV.

V usage is TRBV5-6 and J usage is TRBJ2-2; 9 bases line up with TRBD2. In germline, CDR1 is SGHDT, CDR2 YYEEEE. The junction had 3 bases not matched to a gene; V was cut back by 4 bases and J by 2 bases. The CDR3 has 15 amino acids. The CDR3 DNA reads TGTGCCAGCAGCCGACTAGCGGCAAACACCGGGGAGCTGTTTTTT. Amino acids: CASSRLAANTGELFF. Combining the CDR3 with reference TRBV5-6 and TRBJ2-2 gives the whole variable domain DAGVTQSPTHLIKTRGQQVTLRCSPKSGHDTVSWYQQALGQGPQFIFQYYEEEERQRGNFPDRFSGHQFPNYSSELNVNALLLGDSALYLCASSRLAANTGELFFGEGSRLTVL.

V and J are TRBV7-3 and TRBJ1-2; 9 nucleotides agree with TRBD1. In germline, CDR1 is SGHTA, CDR2 FQGTGA. V dropped 4 bases and J dropped 7; count of bases not matched to a gene: 4. The CDR3 sequence is 13 residues long. CDR3 loop: CASSSTGGAGYTF. The CDR3 DNA is TGTGCCAGCAGCTCTACAGGGGGCGCTGGCTACACCTTC.

This rearrangement joins TRBV10-3 to TRBJ2-5, with 7 bases matching TRBD1. With 6 bases clipped from V and 4 bases from J, the junction kept 8 bases outside the gene matches. Looked up from germline, CDR1 is ENHRY and CDR2 is SYGVKD. The CDR3 length is 14 residues. The CDR3 DNA is TGTGCCATCAGGGCAGAGGGGACAGTAGAGACCCAGTACTTC. Protein product: CAIRAEGTVETQYF.

The V and J genes are TRBV10-3 and TRBJ1-1, with 7 bases aligning to TRBD1. Germline CDR1 and CDR2: ENHRY and SYGVKD. The CDR3 extends over 16 amino acids. The V gene end was trimmed by 0 bases and the J gene end by 8 bases; junction bases not matched to a gene: 12. The CDR3: CAISESGYTGVNEAFF. CDR3 nucleotide sequence: TGTGCCATCAGTGAGTCGGGGTATACAGGGGTGAACGAAGCTTTCTTT.

This sequence joins TRBV11-1 and TRBJ1-4; tentatively, D is TRBD1 (5 bases). The V gene lost 2 bases and the J gene lost 7 bases, with 11 bases spanning the gap. The CDR3 length is 14 residues. Germline lookup yields CDR1 SGHAT and CDR2 FQDESV (reference sequence). The CDR3 spells CASSLSPGFEKLFF. CDR3 DNA sequence: TGTGCCAGCAGCTTATCACCAGGGTTTGAAAAACTGTTTTTT. Together with reference TRBV11-1 and TRBJ1-4, the CDR3 gives the full variable domain: EAEVAQSPRYKITEKSQAVAFWCDPISGHATLYWYRQILGQGPELLVQFQDESVVDDSQLPKDRFSAERLKGVDSTLKIQPAELGDSAMYLCASSLSPGFEKLFFGSGTQLSVL.

The chain joins TRBV7-9 to TRBJ2-7; 8 bases fit TRBD1. The V gene's germline CDR1 is SEHNR and CDR2 FQNEAQ (reference sequence). The CDR3 is 16 amino acids. V shed 3 bases, J shed 0 bases, and the junction held 7 bases outside the gene matches. This CDR3 is CASSFAAGQDSYEQYF. CDR3 nucleotide sequence: TGTGCCAGCAGCTTTGCCGCGGGACAGGACTCCTACGAGCAGTACTTC.

This clone appeared a single time. The chain combines TRBV29-1 with TRBJ2-7; 10 bases align to TRBD1. Germline V CDR1 and CDR2: SQVTM, ANQGSEA. The V segment lost 0 bases and the J segment 1 base; nucleotides outside the gene matches: 3. The CDR3 covers 15 residues. DNA of the CDR3: TGCAGCGTTGAAGACCAGGGACAGGGGTCCTACGAGCAGTACTTC. This codes for CSVEDQGQGSYEQYF.